Each of the 20 T cell receptor beta chains below was sequenced from the same sample in a study of Graves' ophthalmopathy and Graves' hyperthyroidism. RNA transcripts were the template, and TCR beta CDR3 regions were amplified from them. Second-round multiplex PCR followed a first-round RT-PCR using HTBI primers. TCRdb redid the calling of the multiplex PCR reads with MiXCR, one entry per CDR3 protein. The profile shows some 410,000 distinct CDR3 sequences, approximately 21% of them singletons. Specimen: peripheral blood. The receptors originated from a woman younger than 30 with stable Graves' hyperthyroidism.

This clonotype was detected ten times or more. The genes are TRBV19 and TRBJ2-7, with D uncertain. Germline loops: CDR1 LNHDA, CDR2 SQIVND (reference sequence). There are 14 residues in the CDR3. The ends were cut back, 6 bases at V and 0 bases at J, with 12 bases in the middle. CDR3 amino acids: CASRRSQDSYEQYF. CDR3 coding DNA: TGTGCCAGTAGAAGATCTCAGGACTCCTACGAGCAGTACTTC.

Only a few counts were recorded for this clonotype. This chain connects TRBV20-1 to TRBJ2-4; TRBD2 agrees at 11 bases. V was pared by 6 bases and J by 1 base, with 23 bases of the junction left unmatched. The CDR3 is 21 residues long. Per the germline V gene, CDR1 is DFQATT and CDR2 is SNEGSKA (reference sequence). CDR3 sequence reads: CSAPAALAGGSLIWAKNIQYF. Here the CDR3 DNA reads TGCAGTGCCCCCGCGGCCCTAGCGGGAGGCTCCCTTATCTGGGCCAAAAACATTCAGTACTTC.

This clonotype came up many times. V is TRBV7-3 and J is TRBJ2-5; TRBD2 aligns across 12 bases. In germline, CDR1 is SGHTA, CDR2 FQGTGA. V was clipped by 5 bases and J by 1 base; unmatched bases: 11. The CDR3 consists of 18 residues. CDR3 sequence reads: CASSPGTSGRQAQETQYF. In nucleotides, the CDR3 is TGTGCCAGCAGCCCGGGAACTAGCGGGAGGCAGGCCCAAGAGACCCAGTACTTC.

This clonotype was recorded at least ten times. V is TRBV10-2 and J is TRBJ2-7; TRBD2 matches at 9 bases. V dropped 6 bases and J dropped 4; count of bases not matched to a gene: 10. This CDR3 comprises 15 residues. The germline gives CDR1 WSHSY, CDR2 SAAADI. In DNA, the CDR3 is TGCGCCAGCAGAGGTTTAGCGGGAGTATCGTACGAGCAGTACTTC. Its protein product is CASRGLAGVSYEQYF.

Notes on this clonotype: This may stem from a read error, because a much larger clone lies one nucleotide away. This CDR3 fails to terminate in the conserved phenylalanine or tryptophan, so it likely reflects a read error. The V gene is TRBV7-8, the J gene TRBJ2-7; TRBD2 might be the D (5 bases). Germline CDR1 reads SGHVS; CDR2 reads FQNEAQ. V dropped 1 base and J dropped 0 bases, with 7 bases sitting between them. The CDR3 runs to 14 residues. This CDR3 is CASSLVSASYEQYY. CDR3 coding DNA: TGTGCCAGCAGCTTAGTTAGCGCCTCCTACGAGCAGTACTAC.

This clonotype was counted ten times or more. The rearrangement joins TRBV6-1 to TRBJ2-5, with 10 bases identical to TRBD1. CDR3 length: 16 amino acids. Trimming at V came to 4 bases and at J to 4 bases, leaving 9 bases not matched to a gene. CDR1 and CDR2 (germline): MNHNS, SASEGT. The CDR3 DNA follows: TGTGCCAGCAGTGGATGGGACAGGGGAAGAGGAGAGACCCAGTACTTC. This codes for CASSGWDRGRGETQYF.

There are many counts of this clonotype. The chain joins TRBV19 to TRBJ2-7; TRBD1 is a possible D gene (7 bases). Germline lookup yields CDR1 LNHDA and CDR2 SQIVND (reference sequence). Between the trimmed V and J ends, which lost 6 bases and 0 bases, there was a span of 18 bases. The CDR3 extends over 16 amino acids. For the CDR3, the DNA is TGTGCCAGTAGCCTCGGAGGGGGCGTCAGCTCCTACGAGCAGTACTTC. Protein sequence: CASSLGGGVSSYEQYF.

This clonotype was observed at least ten times. V gene TRBV28 combines with J gene TRBJ1-2; 8 nucleotides agree with TRBD1. With 3 bases clipped from V and 4 bases from J, the junction kept 7 bases outside the gene matches. The CDR3 contains 15 residues. Germline lookup yields CDR1 MDHEN and CDR2 SYDVKM. In DNA form, the CDR3 reads TGTGCCAGCAGTTTGGGGACAGGCGAGGGCTATGGCTACACCTTC. Translation: CASSLGTGEGYGYTF.

This chain links TRBV6-2 or TRBV6-3 with TRBJ1-6; 11 nucleotides line up with TRBD1. CDR3 length: 15 residues. Germline trimming cut 5 bases from V and 9 bases from J; bases unmatched to any gene: 6. Germline-derived CDR1 and CDR2 are MNHEY and SVGEGT. In DNA, the CDR3 is TGTGCCAGCAGTACCACGGGACAGGGGGGTTCACCCCTCCACTTT. Translation gives CASSTTGQGGSPLHF.

There are many counts of this clonotype. The chain couples TRBV12-3 or TRBV12-4 to TRBJ1-1; possible D gene TRBD1, 6 bases. V dropped 7 bases and J dropped 3 bases, with 15 bases sitting between them. The CDR3 is 14 amino acids. DNA of the CDR3: TGTGCCAGCACCCCGGACAGCTACGACACTGAAGCTTTCTTT. This gives the protein CASTPDSYDTEAFF.

This chain uses TRBV6-5 with TRBJ2-2, with TRBD2 matching over 12 bases. V was clipped by 4 bases and J by 5 bases; unmatched bases: 5. Germline V gene sequence: CDR1 MNHEY, CDR2 SVGAGI. The CDR3 covers 16 residues. The CDR3 DNA reads TGTGCCAGCAGTTCCGGGACTAGCGGGTTAACCGGGGAGCTGTTTTTT. Protein: CASSSGTSGLTGELFF.

This clonotype was detected many times. This chain connects TRBV10-3 to TRBJ2-2; weak D call: TRBD2 (6 bases). There are 17 residues in the CDR3. Germline V gene sequence: CDR1 ENHRY, CDR2 SYGVKD. Between the trimmed V and J ends, which lost 4 bases and 5 bases, there was a span of 20 bases. The CDR3 here is CAISAHLAQGGTGELFF. The CDR3 DNA is TGTGCCATCAGTGCCCATTTGGCCCAAGGAGGGACCGGGGAGCTGTTTTTT.

This clonotype was counted ten times or more. V is TRBV2 and J is TRBJ2-7; TRBD1 or TRBD2 may be the D gene (5 bases each). The CDR3 length is 14 residues. V shed 6 bases and J shed 2 bases, with 14 bases lying between them. CDR1 SNHLY and CDR2 FYNNEI come from the germline V gene. CDR3 in amino acids: CASSPGPITYEQYF. CDR3 nucleotides: TGTGCCAGCAGCCCGGGGCCGATTACCTACGAGCAGTACTTC.

The chain joins TRBV12-3 or TRBV12-4 to TRBJ1-6; D possibly corresponds to TRBD1 (6 bases). Trimming took 2 bases from V and 4 from J, leaving 12 bases between them. The CDR3 has 16 residues. CDR3 region: CASSLRSTGYNSPLHF. In DNA, the CDR3 is TGTGCCAGCAGTTTACGCTCGACAGGATATAATTCACCCCTCCACTTT.

This clonotype was detected only a few times. An end of the junction differs from the germline gene, which may be a read error. The chain has TRBV27 and TRBJ2-4, with 7 bases matching TRBD2. The germline CDR1 and CDR2 sequences are MNHEY and SMNVEV (reference sequence). CDR3 length: 15 residues. The CDR3: CASRSSGSAKNIKYF. CDR3 DNA sequence: TGTGCCAGCAGGAGTAGCGGGTCTGCCAAAAACATTAAGTACTTC.

This chain connects TRBV12-3 or TRBV12-4 to TRBJ1-1; perhaps TRBD1 as D (6 bases). V lost 5 bases and J lost 5, with 18 bases in between. The length of the CDR3 is 15 residues. The CDR3 nucleotides read TGTGCCAGCAGTCCCTCGGGAGGGAGGGGGACTGAAGCTTTCTTT. Protein sequence: CASSPSGGRGTEAFF.

This clonotype was observed at least ten times. V gene TRBV6-5 combines with J gene TRBJ2-5; TRBD2 matches 10 bases. V shed 3 bases and J 3 bases; nucleotides not matched to a gene: 1. Looked up from germline, CDR1 is MNHEY and CDR2 is SVGAGI. The CDR3 is 14 residues long. CDR3 nucleotide sequence: TGTGCCAGCAGTTATACTAGCGGGGAAGAGACCCAGTACTTC. This codes for CASSYTSGEETQYF.

The V call is TRBV7-9, the J call TRBJ1-5, with 9 bases fitting TRBD1. There are 13 residues in the CDR3. V shed 7 bases and J 9 bases; nucleotides not matched to a gene: 7. Germline CDR1 and CDR2: SEHNR and FQNEAQ (reference sequence). Written as DNA, the CDR3 is TGTGCCAGCAAAGGGACAGGGAATACGCCCCAGCATTTT. Residues: CASKGTGNTPQHF.

This clonotype was seen ten or more times. The V and J genes are TRBV2 and TRBJ1-2; 7 bases are a match to TRBD1. The junction had 7 bases not matched to a gene; V was cut back by 2 bases and J by 4 bases. The CDR3 contains 15 residues. The V gene's germline CDR1 is SNHLY and CDR2 FYNNEI. CDR3 coding DNA: TGTGCCAGCAGTGAATTGGAGGGACAGATCTATGGCTACACCTTC. Translation: CASSELEGQIYGYTF.

This clonotype was counted at least ten times. The chain employs TRBV6-5 and TRBJ2-2; a possible D gene is TRBD1 (6 bases). Germline loops: CDR1 MNHEY, CDR2 SVGAGI. This CDR3 has 15 amino acids. V lost 2 bases and J lost 3, with 10 bases in between. The CDR3 here is CASSYRGQYTGELFF. The CDR3 nucleotides read TGTGCCAGCAGTTACCGCGGACAGTACACCGGGGAGCTGTTTTTT.